The present entry profiles one TCR beta chain with its context. The sample belongs to a study of cytomegalovirus exposure and HLA in healthy donors. 60 Vbeta and 13 Jbeta primers were used in PCR. The protocol was immunoSEQ multiplex PCR, while the TCRdb copy is restricted to in-frame clones and leaves out a portion. The data show about 140,000 clones, with nearly 80% seen just once and just over 5% held by the top ten. The CDR3 has 13 residues. V lost 7 bases to trimming and J lost 4 bases, with 11 bases between them. Germline loops: CDR1 MDHEN, CDR2 SYDVKM. Sequences were obtained from PBMCs. This sequence joins TRBV28 and TRBJ2-1; D is ambiguous. The source is a male donor in good health and CMV-seronegative. The CDR3 DNA reads as TGTGCCAGCACCCTGCTAGGTTACAATGAGCAGTTCTTC. This codes for CASTLLGYNEQFF.